Sequencing of this T cell receptor (beta chain) was carried out in a study of T cell responses to AZD1222 COVID-19 vaccine. The study's findings and limits: Spike regions recognized by vaccine-associated CD4 TCRs spanned the protein, led by 160-218 and 743-854.

Data came from immunoSEQ multiplex PCR; TCRdb stores just in-frame clones and leaves some out. The sample has approximately 160,000 clones; just under 95% are singletons. Concerning this clone: No antigen is known for it.

Trimming removed 6 bases from V and 4 bases from J; junction bases left unmatched: 1. The CDR3 is 13 residues long. Germline assignment: CDR1 SEHNR and CDR2 FQNEAQ (reference sequence). This TCR derives from an adult in good health. The chain carries TRBV7-9 and TRBJ1-4; 8 bases are a match to TRBD1. Sequencing was performed on peripheral blood, taken on day 0 of AZD1222 vaccination. CDR3: CASRDRDNEKLFF. The DNA of the CDR3 is TGTGCCAGCAGGGACAGGGATAATGAAAAACTGTTTTTT. Full variable domain (remainder filled in from reference TRBV7-9 and TRBJ1-4): DTGVSQNPRHKITKRGQNVTFRCDPISEHNRLYWYRQTLGQGPEFLTYFQNEAQLEKSRLLSDRFSAERPKGSFSTLEIQRTEQGDSAMYLCASRDRDNEKLFFGSGTQLSVL.